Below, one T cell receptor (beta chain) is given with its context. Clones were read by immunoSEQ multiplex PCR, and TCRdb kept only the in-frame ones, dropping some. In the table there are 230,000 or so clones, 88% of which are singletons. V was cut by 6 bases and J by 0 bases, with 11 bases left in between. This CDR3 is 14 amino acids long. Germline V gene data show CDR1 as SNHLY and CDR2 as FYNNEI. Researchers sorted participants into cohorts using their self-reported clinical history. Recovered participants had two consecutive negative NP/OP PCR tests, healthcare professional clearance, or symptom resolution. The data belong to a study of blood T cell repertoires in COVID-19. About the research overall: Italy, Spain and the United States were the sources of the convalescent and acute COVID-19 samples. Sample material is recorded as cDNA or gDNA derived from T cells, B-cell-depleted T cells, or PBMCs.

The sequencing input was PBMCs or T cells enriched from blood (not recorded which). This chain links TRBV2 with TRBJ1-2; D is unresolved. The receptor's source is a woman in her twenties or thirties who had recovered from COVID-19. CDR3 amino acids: CASRRTGTNYGYTF. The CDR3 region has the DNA TGTGCCAGCAGGAGGACGGGAACTAACTATGGCTACACCTTC.